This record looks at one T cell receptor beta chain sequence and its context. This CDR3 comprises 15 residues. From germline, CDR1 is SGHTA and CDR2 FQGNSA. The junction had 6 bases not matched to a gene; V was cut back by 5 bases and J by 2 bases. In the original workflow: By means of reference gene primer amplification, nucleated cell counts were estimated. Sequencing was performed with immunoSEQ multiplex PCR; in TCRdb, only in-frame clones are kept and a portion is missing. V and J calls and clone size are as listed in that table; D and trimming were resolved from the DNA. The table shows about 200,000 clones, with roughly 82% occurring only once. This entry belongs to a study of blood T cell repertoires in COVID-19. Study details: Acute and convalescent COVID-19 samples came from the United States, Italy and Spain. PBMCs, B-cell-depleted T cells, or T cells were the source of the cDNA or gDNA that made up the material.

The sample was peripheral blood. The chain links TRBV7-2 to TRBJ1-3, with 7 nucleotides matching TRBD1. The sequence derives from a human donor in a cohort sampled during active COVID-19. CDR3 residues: CASSPRTGTGNTIYF. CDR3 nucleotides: TGTGCCAGCAGCCCACGGACAGGAACTGGAAACACCATATATTTT.